These T cell receptor beta chains were read from a single sample in a study of T cell repertoires in cytomegalovirus infection. The antigens for these receptors are not known. TCRdb recomputed calls from the reads with MiXCR, one row per CDR3 protein. The data contain roughly 990,000 distinct CDR3 sequences, 31% of them singletons. The material was cultured CD8+ T cells from PBMCs, obtained from culture after CMV antigen stimulation. The receptors stem from a human donor in good health (CMV status not recorded). Some clones in this sample may be carry-over from other donors' samples. CDR3s include the opening cysteine and the closing phenylalanine or tryptophan. A D gene is named only where the DNA matches it firmly. The size entry is marked missing in some rows and otherwise reads once, few, many or a size class.

j_call clone_size v_call d_call cdr3_aa cdr3_nt
TRBJ2-1 few TRBV12-5 TRBD2 CASGQSGGPNEQFF TGTGCTAGTGGCCAAAGCGGGGGGCCAAATGAGCAGTTCTTC
TRBJ1-5 NA TRBV12-5 NA CASADPLRQDNQPQHF TGTGCTAGTGCCGACCCTTTACGACAGGACAATCAGCCCCAGCATTTT
TRBJ1-6 few TRBV27 NA CASSPGLTNSPLHF TGTGCCAGCAGTCCCGGACTGACCAATTCACCCCTCCACTTT
TRBJ2-3 NA TRBV6-5 NA CASKSGTPRADTQYF TGTGCCAGCAAGTCCGGGACCCCAAGGGCAGATACGCAGTATTTT
TRBJ1-2 NA TRBV27 NA CASSHPGQSLYGYTF TGTGCCAGCAGTCATCCAGGACAGTCACTATATGGCTACACCTTC
TRBJ1-2 NA TRBV27 NA CASAGPSAYGYTF TGTGCCAGCGCCGGGCCCAGCGCCTATGGCTACACCTTC
TRBJ2-7 many TRBV7-2 NA CASSLLGGGEQYF TGTGCCAGCAGCTTATTGGGGGGAGGCGAGCAGTACTTC
TRBJ1-6 few TRBV28 NA CASSQTEVNSPLHF TGTGCCAGCAGTCAGACGGAGGTAAATTCACCCCTCCACTTT
TRBJ1-2 NA TRBV4-1 NA CASSQDAGGGYTF TGCGCCAGCAGCCAAGATGCGGGTGGCGGCTACACCTTC
TRBJ1-1 few TRBV7-9 NA CASSWGRGNTEAFF TGTGCCAGCAGCTGGGGTAGGGGGAACACTGAAGCTTTCTTT
TRBJ2-3 many TRBV12-3/TRBV12-4 NA CASSLVTGTDTQYF TGTGCCAGCAGTTTAGTGACAGGCACAGATACGCAGTATTTT
TRBJ2-2 many TRBV6-2/TRBV6-3 TRBD1 CASSPNRGPGELFF TGTGCCAGCAGTCCAAACAGGGGGCCCGGGGAGCTGTTTTTT
TRBJ1-2 NA TRBV29-1 NA CSFLGTDGGYTF TGCAGCTTCTTGGGGACCGACGGGGGCTACACCTTC
TRBJ1-2 few TRBV28 NA CASSAGRSLGYTF TGTGCCAGCAGCGCCGGACGGAGTCTTGGGTACACCTTC
TRBJ2-1 NA TRBV13 NA CASSWVSVTKNEQFF TGTGCCAGCAGCTGGGTATCGGTGACGAAAAATGAGCAGTTCTTC
TRBJ2-2 NA TRBV27 TRBD2 CASTLTSGGSGELFF TGTGCCAGCACCCTGACTAGCGGGGGGTCTGGGGAGCTGTTTTTT
TRBJ2-1 NA TRBV2 NA CASSEGGGRNEQFF TGTGCCAGCAGTGAAGGGGGGGGGCGCAATGAGCAGTTCTTC
TRBJ2-4 NA TRBV7-6 NA CASSPRTGTVQAKNIQYF TGTGCCAGCAGCCCGAGAACCGGGACGGTCCAGGCCAAAAACATTCAGTACTTC
TRBJ1-2 NA TRBV20-1 NA CSATPRGANYGYTF TGCAGTGCTACACCTCGGGGGGCTAACTATGGCTACACCTTC
TRBJ2-1 few TRBV7-9 NA CASSSTRDLGNEQFF TGTGCCAGCAGCTCCACCCGGGACCTTGGCAATGAGCAGTTCTTC
TRBJ2-3 NA TRBV6-2/TRBV6-3 NA CASSYSSSGSTDTQYF TGTGCCAGCAGTTACTCGAGTAGTGGCAGCACAGATACGCAGTATTTT
TRBJ1-1 few TRBV27 TRBD1 CASSPQGEFTEAFF TGTGCCAGCAGTCCGCAGGGGGAATTCACTGAAGCTTTCTTT
TRBJ1-1 many TRBV6-6 NA CASRTGFNTEAFF TGTGCCAGCAGAACAGGTTTTAACACTGAAGCTTTCTTT
TRBJ2-1 few TRBV10-3 NA CAITPRNYNEQFF TGTGCCATCACCCCCAGGAATTACAATGAGCAGTTCTTC
TRBJ2-7 NA TRBV5-5 NA CASSQRQAAYEQYF TGTGCCAGCAGCCAAAGACAGGCCGCCTACGAGCAGTACTTC
TRBJ2-4 NA TRBV6-6 NA CASSPYGVAKNIQYF TGTGCCAGCAGTCCCTACGGGGTGGCCAAAAACATTCAGTACTTC
TRBJ1-5 NA TRBV13 TRBD1 CASSLGDRTGDNQPQHF TGTGCCAGCAGCTTAGGGGACAGGACGGGGGACAATCAGCCCCAGCATTTT